The rows below give T cell receptor beta chains drawn from one sample of a study of technical replicates of blood from several donors. Libraries were prepared by immunoSEQ multiplex PCR; TCRdb keeps only in-frame clonotypes and omits some of them. The sample consists of around 72,000 clones, approximately 93% of them appearing once. The sequenced material came from PBMCs. Receptors originate from a human donor in good health. Some clones in this sample may be carry-over from other donors' samples. CDR3s include the opening cysteine and the closing phenylalanine or tryptophan. The D gene is left open where the match is weak. Size is omitted from some rows. Given values are once, few, many or a class for expanded clones.

abundance,d_gene,j_gene,v_gene,CDR3aa,CDR3nt
.,TRBD1,TRBJ1-3,TRBV4-3,CASSQDWTGSGNTIYF,TGCGCCAGCAGCCAAGACTGGACAGGGTCTGGAAACACCATATATTTT
.,TRBD1,TRBJ2-3,TRBV9,CASSVGNRGTDTQYF,TGTGCCAGCAGCGTAGGTAACAGGGGGACAGATACGCAGTATTTT
.,.,TRBJ2-5,TRBV2,CASSDGSNRETQYF,TGTGCCAGCAGTGACGGTAGTAACAGGGAGACCCAGTACTTC
.,TRBD1,TRBJ1-1,TRBV5-5,CASSLQGAKTEAFF,TGTGCCAGCAGCTTGCAGGGGGCAAAGACTGAAGCTTTCTTT
.,TRBD2,TRBJ2-3,TRBV7-2,CASSFRLAGRQNTQYF,TGTGCCAGCAGCTTCAGACTAGCGGGGCGTCAAAATACGCAGTATTTT
.,.,TRBJ2-3,TRBV9,CASSVSRSTDTQYF,TGTGCCAGCAGCGTCTCCAGAAGCACAGATACGCAGTATTTT
.,.,TRBJ1-4,TRBV18,CASSPRSQQKLFF,TGTGCCAGCTCACCTAGATCGCAACAAAAACTGTTTTTT
.,.,TRBJ1-2,TRBV28,CASNEGGGLEDGYTF,TGTGCCAGCAATGAGGGGGGGGGCTTAGAGGATGGCTACACCTTC
.,.,TRBJ2-3,TRBV18,CASSPETIGPLTDTQYF,TGTGCCAGCTCACCAGAGACTATCGGGCCCCTCACAGATACGCAGTATTTT
.,TRBD1,TRBJ2-2,TRBV7-8,CAITLNRGVESGELFF,TGTGCCATAACCCTCAACAGGGGGGTAGAGTCCGGGGAGCTGTTTTTT
.,.,TRBJ1-1,TRBV7-2,CASTSAFRGLNTEAFF,TGTGCCAGTACAAGTGCCTTCAGAGGGCTGAACACTGAAGCTTTCTTT
.,TRBD2,TRBJ2-1,TRBV7-6,CASSGGLAGYNEQFF,TGTGCCAGCAGCGGGGGACTAGCGGGGTATAATGAGCAGTTCTTC
.,.,TRBJ1-5,TRBV6-1,CASSSRERDQPQHF,TGTGCCAGCAGTAGCAGGGAACGGGATCAGCCCCAGCATTTT
.,TRBD1,TRBJ1-6,TRBV4-2,CASSPGQYNSPLHF,TGTGCCAGCAGCCCGGGACAGTATAATTCACCCCTCCACTTT
few,.,TRBJ1-5,TRBV15,CATSRDQGNNQPQHF,TGTGCCACCAGCAGAGATCAGGGGAACAATCAGCCCCAGCATTTT
.,TRBD1,TRBJ2-7,TRBV19,CASSIVPLTGLNYEQYF,TGTGCCAGTAGTATTGTCCCCCTGACAGGGCTGAACTACGAGCAGTACTTC
once,TRBD2,TRBJ2-3,TRBV4-2,CASSQDRAAGEADTQYF,TGTGCCAGCAGCCAAGATAGGGCAGCGGGAGAGGCAGATACGCAGTATTTT
.,TRBD1,TRBJ2-3,TRBV5-6,CASSFRDRGATDTQYF,TGTGCCAGCAGCTTCCGGGACAGGGGAGCGACAGATACGCAGTATTTT